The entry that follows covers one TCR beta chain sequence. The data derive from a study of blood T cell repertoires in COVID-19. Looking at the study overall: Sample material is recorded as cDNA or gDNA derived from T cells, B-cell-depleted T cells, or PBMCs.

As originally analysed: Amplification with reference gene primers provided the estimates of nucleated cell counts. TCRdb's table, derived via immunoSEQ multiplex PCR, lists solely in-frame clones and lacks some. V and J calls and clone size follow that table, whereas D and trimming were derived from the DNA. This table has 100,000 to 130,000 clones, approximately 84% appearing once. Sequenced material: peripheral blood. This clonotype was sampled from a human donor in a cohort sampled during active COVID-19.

CDR3: CASSRPLTGVREKLFF. CDR3 sequence (DNA): TGTGCCAGCAGCCGCCCGCTGACAGGGGTGCGGGAAAAACTGTTTTTT. The chain employs TRBV7-9 and TRBJ1-4; 8 nucleotides match TRBD1. The J segment lost 8 bases and the V segment lost 5 bases, leaving 13 bases of the junction unmatched. Germline V gives CDR1 SEHNR, CDR2 FQNEAQ (reference sequence). The CDR3 sequence is 16 residues long.